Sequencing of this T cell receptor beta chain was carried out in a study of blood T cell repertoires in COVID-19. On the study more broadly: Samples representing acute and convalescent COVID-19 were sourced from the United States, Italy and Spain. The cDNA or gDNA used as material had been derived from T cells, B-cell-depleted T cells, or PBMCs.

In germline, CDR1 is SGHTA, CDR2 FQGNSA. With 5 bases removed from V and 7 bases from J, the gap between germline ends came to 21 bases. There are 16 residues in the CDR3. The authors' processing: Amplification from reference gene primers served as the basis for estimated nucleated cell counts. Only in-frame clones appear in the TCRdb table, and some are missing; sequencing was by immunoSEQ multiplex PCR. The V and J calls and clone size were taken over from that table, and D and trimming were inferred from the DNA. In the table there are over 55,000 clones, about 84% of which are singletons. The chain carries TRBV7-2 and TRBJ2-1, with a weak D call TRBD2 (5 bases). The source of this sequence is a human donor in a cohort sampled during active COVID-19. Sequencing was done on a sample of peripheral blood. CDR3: CASSPGVGVFTNEQFF. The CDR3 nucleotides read TGTGCCAGCAGCCCCGGGGTTGGGGTTTTTACAAATGAGCAGTTCTTC.